The 15 T cell receptor beta chains in this list originate from one sample, sequenced in a study of tumor and adjacent non-tumor tissue in lung cancer (dated by TCRdb to 2017 to 2018). RNA was isolated from bulk unsorted tissue, and RNA quality was assessed with a NanoDrop ND-1000 and an Agilent 2100. To prepare the library, multiplex PCR was applied. Sequencing was performed on an Illumina HiSeq 2500. Following protocols modified from ARM-PCR, the researchers constructed TCRbeta libraries through three rounds of nested PCR with primers (Table S4). TCRdb cleaned the public reads at Q25 with fastp, built clones with MiXCR and kept in-frame beta chains. Each entry merges the rows of one CDR3 protein and shows their most common DNA and genes. This sample is represented by roughly 65,000 distinct CDR3 sequences; just under 60% of them were singletons. Around 21% of the sample rests with the top ten. Sequenced material: lung tumor tissue. All receptors come from a middle-aged man with non-small cell lung cancer.

This clonotype was recorded at least ten times. The chain carries TRBV14 and TRBJ2-1; no clear D gene. Trimming pared 7 bases from V and 4 bases from J, leaving 17 bases between. The CDR3 contains 15 residues. Germline CDR1 reads SGHDN; CDR2 reads FVKESK. CDR3 nucleotides: TGTGCCAGCATCCCTGAAGGGTGGACGTACAATGAGCAGTTCTTC. It encodes CASIPEGWTYNEQFF.

This rearrangement joins TRBV11-3 to TRBJ2-3; TRBD2 matches 12 bases. The CDR3 length is 16 residues. Germline values: CDR1 SGHNT, CDR2 YENEEA. The CDR3 reads CDSSPGTSGFADTQYF. CDR3 sequence (DNA): TGTGACAGTAGTCCAGGGACTAGCGGGTTTGCAGATACGCAGTATTTT.

Comments on this clonotype: A much larger clone lies one base from this, so it may be a read error. This rearrangement joins TRBV7-9 to TRBJ1-5; D is possibly TRBD1 (5 bases). V was trimmed by 1 base and J by 6 bases, leaving 13 bases between them. The CDR3 spans 15 residues. The V gene's germline CDR1 is SEHNR and CDR2 FQNEAQ (reference sequence). CDR3 DNA sequence: TGTGCCAGCAGCTTAGAAAGGGGCGCGGCTCAGCCCCAGCATTTT. Translation: CASSLERGAAQPQHF.

This clonotype appeared a few times. The V and J genes are TRBV28 and TRBJ2-1; 11 bases are shared with TRBD2. This CDR3 is 17 amino acids long. Germline V gene data show CDR1 as MDHEN and CDR2 as SYDVKM. With 2 bases clipped from V and 6 bases from J, the junction kept 9 bases outside the gene matches. The CDR3 nucleotides read TGTGCCAGCAGTTTACGGACTAGCGGGCGTTTGGGCAATGAGCAGTTCTTC. This sequence encodes CASSLRTSGRLGNEQFF. Combining the CDR3 with reference TRBV28 and TRBJ2-1 gives the whole variable domain DVKVTQSSRYLVKRTGEKVFLECVQDMDHENMFWYRQDPGLGLRLIYFSYDVKMKEKGDIPEGYSVSREKKERFSLILESASTNQTSMYLCASSLRTSGRLGNEQFFGPGTRLTVL.

By frequency in the sample, this clonotype is medium-sized (0.01 to 0.1%). This chain links TRBV11-2 with TRBJ2-7; 8 bases agree with TRBD1. The CDR3 length is 14 residues. V was pared by 5 bases and J by 0 bases, with 3 bases of the junction left unmatched. CDR1 is SGHAT, CDR2 FQNNGV, per germline. The CDR3 DNA reads TGTGCCAGCAGCAACAGGGGGGTCTCCTACGAGCAGTACTTC. It encodes CASSNRGVSYEQYF.

This clonotype appeared many times. The rearrangement joins TRBV20-1 to TRBJ2-5; TRBD1 matches at 7 bases. Germline assignment: CDR1 DFQATT and CDR2 SNEGSKA (reference sequence). The CDR3 is made up of 13 amino acids. V lost 4 bases and J lost 2; bases outside the gene matches: 4. The CDR3 DNA follows: TGCAGTGCTACACCGGGACAGCAAGAGACCCAGTACTTC. Translation gives CSATPGQQETQYF.

About this clonotype: The conserved final phenylalanine or tryptophan is absent from the CDR3, which likely points to a read error. The chain employs TRBV4-1 and TRBJ2-5; D is ambiguous. The germline V gene encodes CDR1 MGHRA and CDR2 YSYEKL. The CDR3 has 14 amino acids. Trimming cost V 5 bases and J 3 bases, with 13 bases left between them. The CDR3 DNA is TGCGCCAGCAGCGTGGTGGGAAGCAAAGAGACCCAGTACCTC. Translated: CASSVVGSKETQYL.

The genes are TRBV6-1 and TRBJ1-5; no firm D call. Germline CDR1 reads MNHNS; CDR2 reads SASEGT. CDR3 size: 15 residues. Trimming left V 6 bases short and J 5 bases short, with 17 bases between. CDR3 sequence (DNA): TGTGCCAGCAGGACGGTCGGGGTACACTATCAGCCCCAGCATTTT. Amino acids: CASRTVGVHYQPQHF.

The table lists this clonotype with a few counts. The chain links TRBV7-9 to TRBJ2-7, with 7 bases that match TRBD1. The V gene's germline CDR1 is SEHNR and CDR2 FQNEAQ (reference sequence). V shed 3 bases and J 5 bases; nucleotides not matched to a gene: 10. The CDR3 runs to 15 residues. In nucleotides, the CDR3 is TGTGCCAGCAGCTTTTCCGGACAGGCGCCCCACGAGCAGTACTTC. Translation: CASSFSGQAPHEQYF.

This chain links TRBV7-9 with TRBJ1-1; possible D gene TRBD1, 5 bases. Per germline, CDR1 SEHNR and CDR2 FQNEAQ (reference sequence). Trimming removed 4 bases from V and 4 bases from J, with 16 bases in between. The CDR3 has 15 amino acids. CDR3 loop: CASSSEGNCGTEAFF. The CDR3 coding sequence is TGTGCCAGCAGCTCCGAGGGGAACTGTGGCACTGAAGCTTTCTTT.

At least ten counts were recorded for this clonotype. V and J are TRBV6-1 and TRBJ2-5, with TRBD1 matching 7 bases. V shed 7 bases, J shed 2 bases, and the junction held 7 bases outside the gene matches. Germline values: CDR1 MNHNS, CDR2 SASEGT. This CDR3 is 14 amino acids long. The chain's CDR3 is CASTHDREQETQYF. For the CDR3, the DNA is TGTGCCAGCACCCACGACAGGGAACAAGAGACCCAGTACTTC.

With regard to this clonotype: An end of the junction differs from the germline gene, which may be a read error. This chain links TRBV5-1 with TRBJ2-3; D gene unclear. The CDR3 has 13 amino acids. Germline V gene lookup returns CDR1 SGHRS and CDR2 YFSETQ. The CDR3 bases are TGCGCCAGCAGCTTGGACCTCGCAGATACGCAGTATTTC. Protein: CASSLDLADTQYF.

This clonotype is labeled as medium-sized (0.01 to 0.1%). This rearrangement joins TRBV11-2 to TRBJ1-1; D gene unclear. This CDR3 is 15 amino acids long. In germline, CDR1 is SGHAT, CDR2 FQNNGV. The ends were cut back, 6 bases at V and 1 base at J, with 15 bases in the middle. The CDR3 DNA is TGTGCCAGCAGGACCTCGAGGCGGGGGAACACTGAAGCTTTCTTT. Amino acid sequence: CASRTSRRGNTEAFF.

This sequence joins TRBV20-1 and TRBJ2-1; 9 nucleotides align to TRBD1. V shed 3 bases and J 4 bases; nucleotides not matched to a gene: 7. CDR3 size: 15 residues. Per germline, CDR1 DFQATT and CDR2 SNEGSKA (reference sequence). CDR3 sequence reads: CSARFGTGPYNEQFF. The CDR3 DNA reads TGCAGTGCTAGGTTCGGGACAGGGCCTTACAATGAGCAGTTCTTC.

This clonotype was detected many times. V is TRBV4-1 and J is TRBJ2-1, with 7 positions matching TRBD1. Germline CDR1 MGHRA, CDR2 YSYEKL. The CDR3 spans 15 residues. Germline trimming cut 4 bases from V and 2 bases from J; bases unmatched to any gene: 5. The CDR3 sequence: CASSLRQGPYNEQFF. Written as DNA, the CDR3 is TGCGCCAGCAGCCTTCGACAGGGTCCCTACAATGAGCAGTTCTTC.